This TCR beta chain was observed in a study of blood T cell repertoires in COVID-19. Overall study context: COVID-19 samples, acute and convalescent, were from the United States, Italy and Spain.

CDR1 is SGHTA, CDR2 FQGNSA, per germline. V gave up 5 bases and J gave up 4 bases, with 17 bases separating them. This CDR3 spans 15 amino acids. In the source study's methods: Using reference gene primer amplification, nucleated cell counts were estimated. TCRdb's copy holds only in-frame clones and misses some; the assay was immunoSEQ multiplex PCR. V and J calls plus clone size are reproduced from that table; the DNA served to infer D and trimming. The data hold about 350,000 clones, with approximately 90% observed a single time. The clonotype was recovered from a woman aged 18-29 years who had recovered from COVID-19. Sequenced input: peripheral blood. J is TRBJ1-1 and V is TRBV7-2; unclear D gene. The CDR3 DNA follows: TGTGCCAGCAGCCCGTTTTCGGGGTTTAGCACTGAAGCTTTCTTT. Translating it yields CASSPFSGFSTEAFF.